The text below deals with one T cell receptor (beta chain). The data derive from a study of blood T cell repertoires in COVID-19. At the level of the study: Samples taken during acute and convalescent COVID-19 were collected in the United States, Italy and Spain. Nucleic acid was either cDNA or gDNA, and it came from T cells, B-cell-depleted T cells, or PBMCs.

Using immunoSEQ multiplex PCR, the repertoire was profiled, and TCRdb retains in-frame clones only, with some absent. This table has about 190,000 clones, roughly 88% appearing once. The CDR3 consists of 19 residues. Trimming removed 6 bases from V and 0 bases from J; junction bases left unmatched: 18. Germline CDR1 is SGHAT and CDR2 is FQNNGV. Specimen: peripheral blood. The chain joins TRBV11-2 to TRBJ1-2; 8 positions match TRBD1. The origin of this receptor is a woman in her 40s who had recovered from COVID-19. CDR3 nucleotide sequence: TGTGCCAGCAGACCAATCCGGGACAGGACCCCCTATTCTAACTATGGCTACACCTTC. It is translated as CASRPIRDRTPYSNYGYTF.